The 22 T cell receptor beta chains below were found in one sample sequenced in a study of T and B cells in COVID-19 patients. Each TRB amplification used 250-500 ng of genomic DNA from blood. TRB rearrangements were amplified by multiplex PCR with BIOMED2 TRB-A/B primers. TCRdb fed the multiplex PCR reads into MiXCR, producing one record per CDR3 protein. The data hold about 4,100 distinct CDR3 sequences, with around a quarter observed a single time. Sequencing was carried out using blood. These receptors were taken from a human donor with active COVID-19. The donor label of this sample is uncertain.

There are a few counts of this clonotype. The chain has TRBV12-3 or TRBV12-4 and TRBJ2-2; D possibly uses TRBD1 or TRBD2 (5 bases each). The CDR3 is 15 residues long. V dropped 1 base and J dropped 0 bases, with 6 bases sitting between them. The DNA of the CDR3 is TGTGCCAGCAGTTTAGAGGGACCGAACACCGGGGAGCTGTTTTTT. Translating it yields CASSLEGPNTGELFF.

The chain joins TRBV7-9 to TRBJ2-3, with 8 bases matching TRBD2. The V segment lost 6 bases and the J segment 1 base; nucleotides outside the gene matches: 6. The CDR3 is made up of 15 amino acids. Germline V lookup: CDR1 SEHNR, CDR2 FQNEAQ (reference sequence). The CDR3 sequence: CASSSISGGTDTQYF. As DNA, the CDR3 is TGTGCCAGCAGTTCAATTAGCGGGGGCACAGATACGCAGTATTTT.

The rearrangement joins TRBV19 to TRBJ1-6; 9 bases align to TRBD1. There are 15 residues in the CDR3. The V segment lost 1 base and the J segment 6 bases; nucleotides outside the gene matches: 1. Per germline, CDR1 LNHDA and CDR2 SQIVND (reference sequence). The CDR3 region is CASSIGTGVNSPLHF. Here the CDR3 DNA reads TGTGCCAGTAGTATAGGGACAGGGGTTAATTCACCCCTCCACTTT.

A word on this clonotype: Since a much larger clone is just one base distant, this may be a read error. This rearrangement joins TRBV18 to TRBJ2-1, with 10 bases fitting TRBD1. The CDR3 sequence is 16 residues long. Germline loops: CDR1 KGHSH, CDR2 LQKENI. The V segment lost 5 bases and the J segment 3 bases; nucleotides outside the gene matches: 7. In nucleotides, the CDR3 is TGTGCCAGCTCATCGCGACAGGGGGCCTTCTACAATGAGCAGTTCTTC. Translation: CASSSRQGAFYNEQFF.

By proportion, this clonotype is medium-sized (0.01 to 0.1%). DNA of the CDR3: TGTGCCAGCAACGCCGGGACTAGCGTCGGGGAGCTGTTTTTT. Translated: CASNAGTSVGELFF. This chain joins TRBV6-2 or TRBV6-3 and TRBJ2-2; 10 bases line up with TRBD2. CDR1 is MNHEY and CDR2 is SVGEGT in the germline V gene. CDR3 length equals 14 residues. The trim removed 7 bases at V and 7 bases at J, leaving 6 bases unmatched.

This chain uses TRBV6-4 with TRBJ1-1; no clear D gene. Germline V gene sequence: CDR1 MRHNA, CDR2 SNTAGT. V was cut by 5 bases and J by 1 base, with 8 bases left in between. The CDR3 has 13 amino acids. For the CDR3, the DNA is TGTGCCAGCAGTACCCAGCGGAACACTGAAGCTTTCTTT. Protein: CASSTQRNTEAFF.

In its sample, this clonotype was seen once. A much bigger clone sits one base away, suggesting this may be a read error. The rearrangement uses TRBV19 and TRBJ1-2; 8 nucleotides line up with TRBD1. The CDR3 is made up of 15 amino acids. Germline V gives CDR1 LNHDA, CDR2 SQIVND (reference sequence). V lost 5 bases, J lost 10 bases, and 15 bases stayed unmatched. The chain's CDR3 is CASSRSRTGPGFYTF. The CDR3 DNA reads TGTGCCAGTAGTCGATCCAGGACAGGGCCCGGTTTCTACACCTTC.

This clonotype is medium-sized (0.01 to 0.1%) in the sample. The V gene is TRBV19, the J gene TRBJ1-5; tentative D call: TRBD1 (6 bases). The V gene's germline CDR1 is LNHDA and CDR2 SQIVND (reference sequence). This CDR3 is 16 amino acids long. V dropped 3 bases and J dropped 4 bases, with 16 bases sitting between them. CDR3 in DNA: TGTGCCAGTAGTATTCGGGGGACAAGCGGTAATCAGCCCCAGCATTTT. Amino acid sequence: CASSIRGTSGNQPQHF.

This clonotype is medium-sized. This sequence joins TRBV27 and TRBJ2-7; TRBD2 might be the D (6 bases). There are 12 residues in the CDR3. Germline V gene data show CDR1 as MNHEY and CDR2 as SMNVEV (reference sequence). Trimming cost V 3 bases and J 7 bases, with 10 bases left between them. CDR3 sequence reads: CASSFGGWEQYF. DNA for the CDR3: TGTGCCAGCAGTTTCGGGGGTTGGGAGCAGTACTTC.

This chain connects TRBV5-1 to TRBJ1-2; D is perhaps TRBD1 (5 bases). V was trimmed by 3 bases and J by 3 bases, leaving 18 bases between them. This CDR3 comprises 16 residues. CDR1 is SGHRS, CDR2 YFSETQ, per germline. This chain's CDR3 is CASSSRTPNSHYGYTF. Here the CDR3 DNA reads TGCGCCAGCAGCTCTCGGACACCAAACTCTCACTATGGCTACACCTTC.

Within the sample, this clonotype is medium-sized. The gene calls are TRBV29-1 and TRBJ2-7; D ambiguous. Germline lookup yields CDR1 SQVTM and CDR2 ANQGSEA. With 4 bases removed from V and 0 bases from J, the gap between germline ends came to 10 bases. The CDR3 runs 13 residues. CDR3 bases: TGCAGCGTTGGCGGTGCCAGCTCCTACGAGCAGTACTTC. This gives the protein CSVGGASSYEQYF.

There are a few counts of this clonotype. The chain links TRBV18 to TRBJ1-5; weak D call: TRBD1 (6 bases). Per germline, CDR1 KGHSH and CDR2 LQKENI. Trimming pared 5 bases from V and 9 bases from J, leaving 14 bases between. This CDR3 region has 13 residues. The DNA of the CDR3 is TGTGCCAGCTCAGAACAGGGAGGGGGGCCCCAGCATTTT. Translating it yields CASSEQGGGPQHF. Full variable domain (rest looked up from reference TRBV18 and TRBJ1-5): NAGVMQNPRHLVRRRGQEARLRCSPMKGHSHVYWYRQLPEEGLKFMVYLQKENIIDESGMPKERFSAEFPKEGPSILRIQQVVRGDSAAYFCASSEQGGGPQHFGDGTRLSIL.

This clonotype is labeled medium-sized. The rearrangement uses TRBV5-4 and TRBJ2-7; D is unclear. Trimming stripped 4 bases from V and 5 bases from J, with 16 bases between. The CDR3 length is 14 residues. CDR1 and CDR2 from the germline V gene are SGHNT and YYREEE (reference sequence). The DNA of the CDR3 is TGTGCCAGCAGCACACCGGGCAACTCGGACGAGCAGTACTTC. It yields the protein CASSTPGNSDEQYF.

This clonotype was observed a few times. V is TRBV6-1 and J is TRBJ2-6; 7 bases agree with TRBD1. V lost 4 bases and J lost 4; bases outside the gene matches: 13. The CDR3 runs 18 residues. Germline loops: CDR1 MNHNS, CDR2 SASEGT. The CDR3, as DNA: TGTGCCAGCAGTGGCTACAGGGGCTTTACCTCCGGGGCCAACGTCCTGACTTTC. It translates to CASSGYRGFTSGANVLTF.

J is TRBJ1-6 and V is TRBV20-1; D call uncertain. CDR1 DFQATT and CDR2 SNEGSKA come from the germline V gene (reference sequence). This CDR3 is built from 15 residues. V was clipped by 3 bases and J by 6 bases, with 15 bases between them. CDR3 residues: CSARFVGQLNSPLHF. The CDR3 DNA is TGCAGTGCTAGGTTTGTCGGGCAGCTTAATTCACCCCTCCACTTT.

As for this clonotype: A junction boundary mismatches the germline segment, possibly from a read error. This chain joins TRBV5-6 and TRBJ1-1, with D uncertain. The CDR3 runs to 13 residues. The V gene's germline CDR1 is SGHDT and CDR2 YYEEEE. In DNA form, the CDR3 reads TGCGCCAGCAGCCAAGACCCCGCGAGGGAAGCTTTCTTT. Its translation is CASSQDPAREAFF.

This chain's CDR3 is CSARDFGLAGGLEEFF. The CDR3 DNA reads as TGCAGTGCTAGAGATTTCGGACTAGCGGGGGGTCTCGAGGAGTTCTTC. V usage is TRBV20-1 and J usage is TRBJ2-1, with 14 bases lining up with TRBD2. This CDR3 is 16 amino acids long. Germline assignment: CDR1 DFQATT and CDR2 SNEGSKA (reference sequence). The junction had 12 bases not matched to a gene; V was cut back by 0 bases and J by 14 bases.

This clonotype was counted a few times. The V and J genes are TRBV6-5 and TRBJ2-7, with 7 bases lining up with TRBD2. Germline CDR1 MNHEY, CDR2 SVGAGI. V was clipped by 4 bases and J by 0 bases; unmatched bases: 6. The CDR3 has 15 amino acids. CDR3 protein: CASSFPRGNSYEQYF. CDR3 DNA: TGTGCCAGCAGTTTTCCGCGGGGGAACTCCTACGAGCAGTACTTC.

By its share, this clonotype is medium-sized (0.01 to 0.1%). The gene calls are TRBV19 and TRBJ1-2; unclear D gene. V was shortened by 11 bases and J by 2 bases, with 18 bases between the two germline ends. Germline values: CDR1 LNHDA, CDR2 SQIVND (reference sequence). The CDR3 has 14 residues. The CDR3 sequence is CAGRRTGGNYGYTF. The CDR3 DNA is TGTGCCGGGAGAAGGACGGGCGGAAACTATGGCTACACCTTC. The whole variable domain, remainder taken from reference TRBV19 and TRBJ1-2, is DGGITQSPKYLFRKEGQNVTLSCEQNLNHDAMYWYRQDPGQGLRLIYYSQIVNDFQKGDIAEGYSVSREKKESFPLTVTSAQKNPTAFYLCAGRRTGGNYGYTFGSGTRLTVV.

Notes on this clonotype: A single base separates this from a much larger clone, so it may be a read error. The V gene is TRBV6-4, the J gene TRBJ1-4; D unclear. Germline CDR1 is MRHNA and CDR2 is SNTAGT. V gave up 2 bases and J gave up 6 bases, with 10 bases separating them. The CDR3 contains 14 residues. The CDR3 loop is CASSDQGWDEKLFF. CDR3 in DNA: TGTGCCAGCAGTGACCAAGGGTGGGATGAAAAACTGTTTTTT.

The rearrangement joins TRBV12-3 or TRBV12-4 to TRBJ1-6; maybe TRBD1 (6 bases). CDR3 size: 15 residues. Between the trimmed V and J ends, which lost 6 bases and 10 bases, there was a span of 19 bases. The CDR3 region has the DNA TGTGCCAGCAGCTTGGCCCAGGGGTCACGGTCACCCCTCCACTTT. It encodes CASSLAQGSRSPLHF.

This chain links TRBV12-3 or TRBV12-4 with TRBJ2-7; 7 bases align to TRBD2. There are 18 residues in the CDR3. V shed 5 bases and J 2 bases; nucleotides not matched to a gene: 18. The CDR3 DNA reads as TGTGCCAGCAGTACGCATATGGGGGGGGGACTAACTGCCTACGAGCAGTACTTC. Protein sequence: CASSTHMGGGLTAYEQYF.